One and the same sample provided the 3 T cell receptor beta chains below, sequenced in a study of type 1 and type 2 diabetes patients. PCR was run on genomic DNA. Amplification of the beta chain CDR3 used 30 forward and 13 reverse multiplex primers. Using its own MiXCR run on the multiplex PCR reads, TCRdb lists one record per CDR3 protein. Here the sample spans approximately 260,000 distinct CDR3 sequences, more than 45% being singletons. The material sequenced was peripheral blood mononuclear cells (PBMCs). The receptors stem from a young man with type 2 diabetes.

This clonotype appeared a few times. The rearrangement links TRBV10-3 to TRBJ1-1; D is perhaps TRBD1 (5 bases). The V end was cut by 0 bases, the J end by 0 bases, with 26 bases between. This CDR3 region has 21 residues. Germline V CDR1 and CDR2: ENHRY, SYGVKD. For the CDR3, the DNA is TGTGCCATCAGTGAGTCGTACAGGCCGCTGACCACACTTGGGTTGAACACTGAAGCTTTCTTT. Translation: CAISESYRPLTTLGLNTEAFF.

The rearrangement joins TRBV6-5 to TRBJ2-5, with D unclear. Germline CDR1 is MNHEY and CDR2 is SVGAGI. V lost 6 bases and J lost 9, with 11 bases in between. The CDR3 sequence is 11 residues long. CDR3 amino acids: CASSGIGSQYF. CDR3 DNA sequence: TGTGCCAGCAGCGGAATTGGCTCCCAGTACTTC.

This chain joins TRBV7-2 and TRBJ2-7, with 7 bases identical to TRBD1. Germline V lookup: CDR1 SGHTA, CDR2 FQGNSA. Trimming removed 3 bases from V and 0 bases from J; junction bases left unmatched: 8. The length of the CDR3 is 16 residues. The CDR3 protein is CASSFNGQDLSYEQYF. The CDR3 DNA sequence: TGTGCCAGCAGCTTCAATGGACAGGACCTCTCCTACGAGCAGTACTTC. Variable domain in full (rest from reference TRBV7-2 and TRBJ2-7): GAGVSQSPSNKVTEKGKDVELRCDPISGHTALYWYRQSLGQGLEFLIYFQGNSAPDKSGLPSDRFSAERTGGSVSTLTIQRTQQEDSAVYLCASSFNGQDLSYEQYFGPGTRLTVT.